One and the same sample provided the 15 T cell receptor beta chains below, sequenced in a study of T cells after yellow fever vaccination. TCRdb ran MiXCR on the 5' RACE reads and lists one entry per CDR3 protein. Of around 590,000 distinct CDR3 sequences listed, about 12% were seen once; the top ten hold under 15%. The sequenced sample was PBMCs, obtained on the day of the yellow fever booster vaccination. The receptors stem from a man younger than 40 who received the YFV17D yellow fever vaccine.

The rearrangement links TRBV11-2 to TRBJ2-3; no clear D. Germline CDR1 is SGHAT and CDR2 is FQNNGV. The ends were cut back, 0 bases at V and 1 base at J, with 8 bases in the middle. The CDR3 runs 15 residues. The CDR3 bases are TGTGCCAGCAGCTTAGACCCGTGGGGCACAGATACGCAGTATTTT. This gives the protein CASSLDPWGTDTQYF.

Only a few counts were recorded for this clonotype. The V gene is TRBV27, the J gene TRBJ2-2; D uncertain. This CDR3 contains 13 residues. Trimming stripped 5 bases from V and 7 bases from J, with 11 bases between. Germline CDR1 is MNHEY and CDR2 is SMNVEV (reference sequence). CDR3 in DNA: TGTGCCAGCAGTGCGCGTCTGGGCGGGGAGCTGTTTTTT. Translated, it gives CASSARLGGELFF.

This clonotype has just a few counts. V and J are TRBV3-1 and TRBJ2-7; 8 bases line up with TRBD2. The trim removed 5 bases at V and 3 bases at J, leaving 6 bases unmatched. Germline V gives CDR1 LGHDT, CDR2 YNNKEL (reference sequence). CDR3 length: 14 amino acids. CDR3 DNA: TGTGCCAGCAGCTATAGCGGGACGTTCTACGAGCAGTACTTC. The encoded protein is CASSYSGTFYEQYF.

This sequence joins TRBV20-1 and TRBJ2-5, with 11 positions matching TRBD2. Germline trimming cut 1 base from V and 2 bases from J; bases unmatched to any gene: 3. The CDR3 runs 15 residues. Looked up from germline, CDR1 is DFQATT and CDR2 is SNEGSKA (reference sequence). Written as DNA, the CDR3 is TGCAGTGCTAGAGTAGCGGGAGGGGATCAAGAGACCCAGTACTTC. This codes for CSARVAGGDQETQYF.

As regards this clonotype: The junction and the germline gene differ at one end; a read error may be behind it. The chain employs TRBV7-2 and TRBJ2-7; the D gene is possibly TRBD2 (6 bases). CDR1 and CDR2 (germline): SGHTA, FQGNSA. The CDR3 sequence is 14 residues long. This chain's CDR3 is CASNLADSSYEQYF. CDR3 DNA: TGTGCCAGCAACTTAGCGGATTCCTCCTACGAGCAGTACTTC.

V usage is TRBV7-2 and J usage is TRBJ2-5, with a weak D call TRBD2 (5 bases). Germline V lookup: CDR1 SGHTA, CDR2 FQGNSA. V lost 7 bases to trimming and J lost 5 bases, with 14 bases between them. The CDR3 runs 13 residues. The CDR3, as DNA: TGTGCCAGCAACATACTAGTCAGCGAGACCCAGTACTTC. This codes for CASNILVSETQYF.

CDR3: CASSLRDRVREQYF. The CDR3 coding sequence is TGTGCCAGCAGCCTCCGGGACAGGGTTCGCGAGCAGTACTTC. V gene TRBV7-9 combines with J gene TRBJ2-7, with 9 bases identical to TRBD1. Germline CDR1 reads SEHNR; CDR2 reads FQNEAQ (reference sequence). This CDR3 spans 14 amino acids. V trimming: 5 bases; J trimming: 6 bases; junction bases outside the gene matches: 8.

The chain is built from TRBV28 and TRBJ2-1; TRBD2 might be the D (7 bases). From germline, CDR1 is MDHEN and CDR2 SYDVKM. This CDR3 has 15 amino acids. Trimming cost V 8 bases and J 7 bases, with 21 bases left between them. The CDR3 DNA reads TGTGCCAGCTCCAAAGGGGGGGGAGTTGGGAATGAGCAGTTCTTC. Translated, it gives CASSKGGGVGNEQFF.

This clonotype was counted a few times. V is TRBV27 and J is TRBJ2-7, with 7 bases aligning to TRBD2. The CDR3 totals 12 residues. Germline V gives CDR1 MNHEY, CDR2 SMNVEV (reference sequence). V dropped 6 bases and J dropped 4; count of bases not matched to a gene: 3. This chain's CDR3 is CASRGRDYEQYF. The DNA of the CDR3 is TGTGCCAGCAGGGGGAGGGATTACGAGCAGTACTTC.

The J gene is TRBJ1-2, the V gene TRBV19; no clear D. The CDR3 sequence is 14 residues long. The V gene's germline CDR1 is LNHDA and CDR2 SQIVND (reference sequence). Trimming removed 3 bases at V and 5 bases at J, with 13 bases between. The CDR3 DNA follows: TGTGCCAGTAGTATCGTGAGAGGTTTTTATGGCTACACCTTC. Residues: CASSIVRGFYGYTF. Filled out from reference TRBV19 and TRBJ1-2, the complete variable domain reads DGGITQSPKYLFRKEGQNVTLSCEQNLNHDAMYWYRQDPGQGLRLIYYSQIVNDFQKGDIAEGYSVSREKKESFPLTVTSAQKNPTAFYLCASSIVRGFYGYTFGSGTRLTVV.

CDR3 nucleotides: TGTGCCAGCAGCGTTCTAGCGGGAGAGGTCGATGAGCAGTTCTTC. This translates into CASSVLAGEVDEQFF. This chain links TRBV9 with TRBJ2-1; 10 bases are shared with TRBD2. The CDR3 has 15 amino acids. The J segment lost 8 bases and the V segment lost 2 bases, leaving 7 bases of the junction unmatched. Germline values: CDR1 SGDLS, CDR2 YYNGEE.

The chain employs TRBV19 and TRBJ2-7, with a weak D call TRBD2 (6 bases). CDR3 length: 14 residues. Trimming shortened V by 6 bases and J by 4 bases, and 16 bases separated the two germline ends. CDR1 LNHDA and CDR2 SQIVND come from the germline V gene (reference sequence). The DNA of the CDR3 is TGTGCCAGTAGACCACCGGGACTTGGGTACGAGCAGTACTTC. Its translation is CASRPPGLGYEQYF.

This clonotype has just a few counts. The chain joins TRBV2 to TRBJ2-1; 8 bases agree with TRBD2. The CDR3 sequence is 15 residues long. In germline, CDR1 is SNHLY, CDR2 FYNNEI. Trimming at V came to 5 bases and at J to 9 bases, leaving 12 bases not matched to a gene. The CDR3 DNA sequence: TGTGCCAGCAGTCCCCAGCGGGAGAATGGCGGTGAGCAGTTCTTC. It encodes CASSPQRENGGEQFF. Full variable domain (outside the CDR3, taken from reference TRBV2 and TRBJ2-1): EPEVTQTPSHQVTQMGQEVILRCVPISNHLYFYWYRQILGQKVEFLVSFYNNEISEKSEIFDDQFSVERPDGSNFTLKIRSTKLEDSAMYFCASSPQRENGGEQFFGPGTRLTVL.

The rearrangement joins TRBV24-1 to TRBJ2-1; D perhaps matches TRBD2 (5 bases). The CDR3 extends over 16 amino acids. Germline lookup yields CDR1 KGHDR and CDR2 SFDVKD. V gave up 5 bases and J gave up 0 bases, with 13 bases separating them. The CDR3 spells CATSAGRGSSYNEQFF. DNA for the CDR3: TGTGCCACCAGTGCAGGCCGGGGAAGCTCCTACAATGAGCAGTTCTTC.

The chain combines TRBV20-1 with TRBJ2-3; 10 bases line up with TRBD2. The ends lost 4 bases at V and 2 bases at J; junction bases unmatched: 9. CDR3 length: 16 amino acids. CDR1 is DFQATT, CDR2 SNEGSKA, per germline (reference sequence). CDR3 residues: CSAKTDLAGDTDTQYF. CDR3 nucleotides: TGCAGTGCTAAGACAGATCTAGCGGGGGACACAGATACGCAGTATTTT.